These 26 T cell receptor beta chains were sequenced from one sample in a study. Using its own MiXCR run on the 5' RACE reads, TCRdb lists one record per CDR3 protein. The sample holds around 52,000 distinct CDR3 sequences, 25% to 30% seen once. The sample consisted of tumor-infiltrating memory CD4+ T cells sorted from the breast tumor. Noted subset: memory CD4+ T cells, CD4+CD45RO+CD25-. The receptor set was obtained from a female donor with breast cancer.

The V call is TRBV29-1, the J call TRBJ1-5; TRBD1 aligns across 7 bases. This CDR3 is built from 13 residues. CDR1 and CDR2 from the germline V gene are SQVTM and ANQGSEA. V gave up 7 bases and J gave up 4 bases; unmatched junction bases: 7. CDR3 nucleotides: TGCAGCGCCAGGACAGGTCTAAATCAGCCCCAGCATTTT. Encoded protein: CSARTGLNQPQHF.

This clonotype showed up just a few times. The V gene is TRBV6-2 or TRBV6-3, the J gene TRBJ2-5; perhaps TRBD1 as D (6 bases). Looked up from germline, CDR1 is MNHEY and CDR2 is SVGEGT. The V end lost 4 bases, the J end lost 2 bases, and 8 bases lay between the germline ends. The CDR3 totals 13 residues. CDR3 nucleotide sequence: TGTGCCAGCAGTTGGGGGCGACAAGAGACCCAGTACTTC. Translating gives CASSWGRQETQYF.

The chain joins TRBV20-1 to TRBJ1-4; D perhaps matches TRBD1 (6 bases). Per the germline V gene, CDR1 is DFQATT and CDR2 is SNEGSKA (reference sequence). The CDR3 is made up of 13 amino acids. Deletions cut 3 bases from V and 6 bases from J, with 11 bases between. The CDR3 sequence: CSARGATDEKLFF. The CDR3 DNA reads TGCAGTGCTAGGGGGGCTACGGATGAAAAACTGTTTTTT.

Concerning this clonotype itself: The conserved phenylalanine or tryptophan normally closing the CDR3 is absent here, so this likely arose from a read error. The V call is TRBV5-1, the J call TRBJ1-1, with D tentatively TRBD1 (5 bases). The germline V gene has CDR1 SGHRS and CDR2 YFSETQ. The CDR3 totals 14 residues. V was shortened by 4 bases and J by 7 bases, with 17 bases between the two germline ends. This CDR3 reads CASSKQEGASEAFL. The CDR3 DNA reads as TGCGCCAGCAGCAAACAGGAGGGTGCGAGTGAAGCTTTCTTA.

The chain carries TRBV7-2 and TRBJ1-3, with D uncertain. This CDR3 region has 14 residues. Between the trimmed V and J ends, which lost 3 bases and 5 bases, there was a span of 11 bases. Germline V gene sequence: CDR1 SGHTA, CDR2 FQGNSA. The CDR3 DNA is TGTGCCAGCAGCTTCGATACTTTGAGAAACACCATATATTTT. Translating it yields CASSFDTLRNTIYF.

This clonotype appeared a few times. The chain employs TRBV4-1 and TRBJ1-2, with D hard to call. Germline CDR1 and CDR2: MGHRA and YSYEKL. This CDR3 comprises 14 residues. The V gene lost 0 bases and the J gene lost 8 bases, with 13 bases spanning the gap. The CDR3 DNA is TGCGCCAGCAGCCAAGATATGGGGTATAGGGGCTACACCTTC. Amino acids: CASSQDMGYRGYTF.

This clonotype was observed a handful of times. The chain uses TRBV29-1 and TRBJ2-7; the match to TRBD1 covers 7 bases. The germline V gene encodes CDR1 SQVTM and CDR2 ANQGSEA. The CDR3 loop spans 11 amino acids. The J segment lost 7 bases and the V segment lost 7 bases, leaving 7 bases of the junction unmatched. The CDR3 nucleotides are TGCAGCGGAAAAACAGGGGAAGAGCAGTACTTC. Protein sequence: CSGKTGEEQYF.

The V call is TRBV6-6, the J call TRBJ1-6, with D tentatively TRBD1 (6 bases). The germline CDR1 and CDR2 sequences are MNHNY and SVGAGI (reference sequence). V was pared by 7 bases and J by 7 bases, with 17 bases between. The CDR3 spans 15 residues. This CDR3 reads CASTISRQGNSPLHF. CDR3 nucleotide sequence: TGTGCCAGCACCATCTCGAGGCAGGGGAATTCACCCCTCCACTTT.

The DNA for the CDR3 is TGTGCCAGCAGTTGGGTCCCGGGGGGCGCGAGGGGCTCCTACGAGCAGTACTTC. Its protein product is CASSWVPGGARGSYEQYF. The rearrangement links TRBV12-3 or TRBV12-4 to TRBJ2-7; D is possibly TRBD2 (7 bases). CDR3 length: 18 amino acids. V was clipped by 4 bases and J by 0 bases, with 22 bases between them.

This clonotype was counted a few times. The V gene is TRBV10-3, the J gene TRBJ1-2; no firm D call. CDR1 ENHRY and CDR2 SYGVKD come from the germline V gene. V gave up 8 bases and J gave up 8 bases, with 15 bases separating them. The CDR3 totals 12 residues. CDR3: CAIDDNEKGYTF. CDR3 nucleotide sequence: TGTGCCATCGACGACAACGAGAAGGGCTACACCTTC.

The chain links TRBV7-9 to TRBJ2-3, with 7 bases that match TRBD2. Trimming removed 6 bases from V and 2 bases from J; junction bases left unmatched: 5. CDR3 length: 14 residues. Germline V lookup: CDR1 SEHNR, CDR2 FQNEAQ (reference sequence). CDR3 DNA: TGTGCCAGCAGGTCCGGGACTATCACAGATACGCAGTATTTT. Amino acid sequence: CASRSGTITDTQYF.

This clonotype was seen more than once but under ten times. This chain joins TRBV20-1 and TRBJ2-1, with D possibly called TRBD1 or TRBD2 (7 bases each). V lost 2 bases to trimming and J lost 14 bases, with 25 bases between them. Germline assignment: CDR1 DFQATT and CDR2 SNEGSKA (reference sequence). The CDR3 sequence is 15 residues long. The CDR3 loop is CSARLGGEGLDREFF. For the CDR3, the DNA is TGCAGTGCTAGATTGGGCGGGGAAGGACTAGACAGGGAGTTCTTC.

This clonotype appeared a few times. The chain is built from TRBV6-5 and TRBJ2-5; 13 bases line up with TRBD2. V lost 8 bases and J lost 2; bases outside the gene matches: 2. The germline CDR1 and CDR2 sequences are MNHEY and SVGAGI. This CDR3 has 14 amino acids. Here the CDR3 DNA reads TGTGCCAGCGGGACTAGCGGGATACAAGAGACCCAGTACTTC. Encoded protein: CASGTSGIQETQYF.

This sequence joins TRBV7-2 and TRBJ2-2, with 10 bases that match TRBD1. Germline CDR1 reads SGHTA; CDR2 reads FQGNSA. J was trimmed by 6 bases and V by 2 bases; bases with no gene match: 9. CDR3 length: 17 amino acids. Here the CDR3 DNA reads TGTGCCAGCAGCTTATCAAGGGGACAGGGGAGCGCCGGGGAGCTGTTTTTT. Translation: CASSLSRGQGSAGELFF. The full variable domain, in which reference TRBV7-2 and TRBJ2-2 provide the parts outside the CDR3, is GAGVSQSPSNKVTEKGKDVELRCDPISGHTALYWYRQSLGQGLEFLIYFQGNSAPDKSGLPSDRFSAERTGGSVSTLTIQRTQQEDSAVYLCASSLSRGQGSAGELFFGEGSRLTVL.

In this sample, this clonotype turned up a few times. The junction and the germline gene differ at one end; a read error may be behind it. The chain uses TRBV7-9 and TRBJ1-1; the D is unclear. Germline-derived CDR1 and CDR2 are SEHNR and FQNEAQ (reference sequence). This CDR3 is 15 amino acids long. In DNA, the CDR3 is TGTGCCAGCAGCTTAAGGTCCGAGTGGACGGGCTCCCTCGGCTTT. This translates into CASSLRSEWTGSLGF.

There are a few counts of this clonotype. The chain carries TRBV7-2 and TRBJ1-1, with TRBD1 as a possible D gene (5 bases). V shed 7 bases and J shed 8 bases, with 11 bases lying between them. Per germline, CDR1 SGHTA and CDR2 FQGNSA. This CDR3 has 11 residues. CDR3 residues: CASTLWGEAFF. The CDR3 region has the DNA TGTGCCAGCACGCTGTGGGGGGAAGCTTTCTTT.

As DNA, the CDR3 is TGCGCCAGCAGGACTAGCGGAGCTAGCACAGATACGCAGTATTTT. This codes for CASRTSGASTDTQYF. The chain joins TRBV5-1 to TRBJ2-3; 9 nucleotides match TRBD2. Germline V lookup: CDR1 SGHRS, CDR2 YFSETQ. The ends lost 5 bases at V and 0 bases at J; junction bases unmatched: 4. This CDR3 contains 15 residues.

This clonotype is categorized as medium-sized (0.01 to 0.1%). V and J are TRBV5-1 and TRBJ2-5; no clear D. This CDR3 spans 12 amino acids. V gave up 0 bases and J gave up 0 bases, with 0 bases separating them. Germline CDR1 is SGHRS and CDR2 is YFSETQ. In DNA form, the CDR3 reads TGCGCCAGCAGCTTGGACCAAGAGACCCAGTACTTC. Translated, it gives CASSLDQETQYF.

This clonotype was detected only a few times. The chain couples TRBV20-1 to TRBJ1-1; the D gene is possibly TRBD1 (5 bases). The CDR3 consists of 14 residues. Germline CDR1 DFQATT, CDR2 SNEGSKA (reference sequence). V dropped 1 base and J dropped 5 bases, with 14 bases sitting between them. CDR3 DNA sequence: TGCAGTGCTAGAGTAATAGCGGGGGAGACTGAAGCTTTCTTT. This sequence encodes CSARVIAGETEAFF.

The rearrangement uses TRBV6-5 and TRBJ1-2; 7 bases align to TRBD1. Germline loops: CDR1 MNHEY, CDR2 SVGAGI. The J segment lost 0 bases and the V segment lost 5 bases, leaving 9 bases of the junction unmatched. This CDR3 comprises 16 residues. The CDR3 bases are TGTGCCAGCAGTAACATAGGGACAGACACTAACTATGGCTACACCTTC. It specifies CASSNIGTDTNYGYTF.

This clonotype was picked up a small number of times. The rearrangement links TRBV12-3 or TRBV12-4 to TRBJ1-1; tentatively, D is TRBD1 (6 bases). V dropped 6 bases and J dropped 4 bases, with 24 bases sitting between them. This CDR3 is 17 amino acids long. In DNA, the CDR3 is TGTGCCAGCAGAACTTTTAACTACCGGGGGGGGCGCACTGAAGCTTTCTTT. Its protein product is CASRTFNYRGGRTEAFF.

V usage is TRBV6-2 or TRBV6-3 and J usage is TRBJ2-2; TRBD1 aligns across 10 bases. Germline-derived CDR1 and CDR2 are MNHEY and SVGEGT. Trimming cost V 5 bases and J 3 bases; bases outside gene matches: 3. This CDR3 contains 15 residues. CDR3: CASSPGQGYTGELFF. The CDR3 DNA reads TGTGCCAGCAGTCCGGGACAGGGGTACACCGGGGAGCTGTTTTTT.

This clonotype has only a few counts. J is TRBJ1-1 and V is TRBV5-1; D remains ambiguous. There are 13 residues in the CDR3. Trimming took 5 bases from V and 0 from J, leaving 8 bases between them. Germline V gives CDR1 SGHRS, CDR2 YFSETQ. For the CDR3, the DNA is TGCGCCAGCAGTTATCAGCTGAACACTGAAGCTTTCTTT. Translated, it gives CASSYQLNTEAFF.

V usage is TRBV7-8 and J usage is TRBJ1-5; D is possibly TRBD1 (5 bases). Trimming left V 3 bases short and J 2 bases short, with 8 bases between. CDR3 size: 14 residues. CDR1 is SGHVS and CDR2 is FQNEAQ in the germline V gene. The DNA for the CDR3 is TGTGCCAGCAGCTTCGGGACTGGCAATCAGCCCCAGCATTTT. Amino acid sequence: CASSFGTGNQPQHF.

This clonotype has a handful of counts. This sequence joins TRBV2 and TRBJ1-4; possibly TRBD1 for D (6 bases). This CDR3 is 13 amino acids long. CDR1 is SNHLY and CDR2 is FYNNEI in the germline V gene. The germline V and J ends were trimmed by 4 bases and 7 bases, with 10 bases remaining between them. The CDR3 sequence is CASSAGDGEKLFF. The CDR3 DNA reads TGTGCCAGCAGTGCAGGGGATGGTGAAAAACTGTTTTTT.

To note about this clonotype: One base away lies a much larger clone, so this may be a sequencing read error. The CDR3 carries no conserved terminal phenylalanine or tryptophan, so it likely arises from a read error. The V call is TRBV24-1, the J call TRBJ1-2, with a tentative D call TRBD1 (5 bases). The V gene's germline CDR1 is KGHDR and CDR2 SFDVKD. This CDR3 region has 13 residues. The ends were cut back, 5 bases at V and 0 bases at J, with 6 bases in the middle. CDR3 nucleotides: TGTGCCACCAGTGGAGGGGCTAACTATGGCTACACCTAC. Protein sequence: CATSGGANYGYTY.